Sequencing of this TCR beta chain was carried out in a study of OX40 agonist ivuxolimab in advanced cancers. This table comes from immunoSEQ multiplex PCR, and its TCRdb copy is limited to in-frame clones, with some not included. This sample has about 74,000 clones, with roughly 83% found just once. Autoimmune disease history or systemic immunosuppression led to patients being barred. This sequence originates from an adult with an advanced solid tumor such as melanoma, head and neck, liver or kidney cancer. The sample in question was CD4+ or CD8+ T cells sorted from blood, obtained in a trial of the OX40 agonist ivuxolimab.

The CDR3 nucleotides read TGTGCCAGGGACCAACCGGGACAGGGCTCCTACGAGCAGTACTTC. Its protein is CARDQPGQGSYEQYF. The genes are TRBV27 and TRBJ2-7, with 9 bases fitting TRBD1. From germline, CDR1 is MNHEY and CDR2 SMNVEV (reference sequence). The CDR3 contains 15 residues. Trimming at V came to 9 bases and at J to 0 bases, leaving 9 bases not matched to a gene.